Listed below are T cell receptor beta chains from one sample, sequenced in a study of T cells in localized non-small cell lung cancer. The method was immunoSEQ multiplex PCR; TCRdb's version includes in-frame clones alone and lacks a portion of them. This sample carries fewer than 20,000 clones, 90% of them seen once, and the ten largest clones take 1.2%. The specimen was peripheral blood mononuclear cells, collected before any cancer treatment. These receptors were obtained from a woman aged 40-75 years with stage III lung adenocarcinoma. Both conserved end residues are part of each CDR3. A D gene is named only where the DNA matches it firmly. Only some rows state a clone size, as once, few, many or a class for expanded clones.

CASSIGTADTQYF	TGTGCCAGTAGTATCGGGACAGCAGATACGCAGTATTTT	TRBV19	TRBD1	TRBJ2-3	once
CASSPGSLEQFF	TGTGCCAGCAGCCCCGGGTCCCTTGAGCAGTTCTTC	TRBV7-9	NA	TRBJ2-1	NA
CSVEFAYNEQFF	TGCAGCGTTGAATTTGCTTACAATGAGCAGTTCTTC	TRBV29-1	NA	TRBJ2-1	NA
CASSLDGVNTEAFF	TGTGCCAGCAGCCTGGACGGCGTGAACACTGAAGCTTTCTTT	TRBV6-5	NA	TRBJ1-1	NA
CASSPSPDRGSTDTQYF	TGTGCCAGCAGCCCCTCCCCAGACAGGGGGAGCACAGATACGCAGTATTTT	TRBV7-9	TRBD1	TRBJ2-3	once
CGAGAVAETQYF	TGTGGGGCGGGGGCGGTTGCGGAGACCCAGTACTTC	TRBV2	NA	TRBJ2-5	NA
CASSSSNTIYF	TGTGCCAGCAGCTCCTCAAACACCATATATTTT	TRBV7-9	NA	TRBJ1-3	NA
CASSLYRNAAGAINQPQHF	TGTGCCAGCAGCTTGTATCGTAACGCTGCCGGGGCCATAAATCAGCCCCAGCATTTT	TRBV7-8	NA	TRBJ1-5	NA
CASRKHGDTDTQYF	TGCGCCAGCAGAAAACACGGAGACACAGATACGCAGTATTTT	TRBV5-1	NA	TRBJ2-3	NA
CATRDSNTGELFF	TGTGCCACCCGGGACTCCAACACCGGGGAGCTGTTTTTT	TRBV6-6	NA	TRBJ2-2	NA
CASSSGTGGDTEAFF	TGCGCCAGCAGCTCCGGGACAGGGGGTGACACTGAAGCTTTCTTT	TRBV5-1	TRBD1	TRBJ1-1	NA
CASSVVGSGGAETQYF	TGTGCCAGCAGCGTAGTTGGTAGCGGGGGGGCGGAGACCCAGTACTTC	TRBV9	TRBD2	TRBJ2-5	NA
CSVGRGTNEKLFF	TGCAGCGTTGGTCGGGGGACTAATGAAAAACTGTTTTTT	TRBV29-1	NA	TRBJ1-4	NA
CASSFGRVNTEAFF	TGCGCCAGCAGCTTCGGTAGGGTGAACACTGAAGCTTTCTTT	TRBV5-1	NA	TRBJ1-1	NA
CASSRQGGETQYF	TGTGCCAGCAGCCGACAGGGGGGAGAGACCCAGTACTTC	TRBV11-3	TRBD1	TRBJ2-5	NA
CASSLIRARGEQYF	TGTGCCAGCAGCTTAATTCGGGCACGGGGCGAGCAGTACTTC	TRBV7-8	NA	TRBJ2-7	NA
CASSQWTGNSPLHF	TGCGCCAGCAGCCAATGGACAGGGAATTCACCCCTCCACTTT	TRBV4-3	TRBD1	TRBJ1-6	NA
CAWTRTGALNQPQHF	TGTGCCTGGACTAGGACAGGGGCCCTCAATCAGCCCCAGCATTTT	TRBV30	TRBD1	TRBJ1-5	NA
CASSPRVNQPQHF	TGTGCCAGCAGCCCAAGGGTGAATCAGCCCCAGCATTTT	TRBV6-5	NA	TRBJ1-5	NA
CASTSGTGTYEQYF	TGTGCCAGTACCTCCGGGACTGGAACCTACGAGCAGTACTTC	TRBV19	NA	TRBJ2-7	NA
CAWSLTDSPLHF	TGTGCCTGGAGTTTAACAGATTCACCCCTCCACTTT	TRBV30	NA	TRBJ1-6	NA
CASSSRSGGGNTIYF	TGTGCCAGTAGTAGCAGGTCCGGAGGTGGAAACACCATATATTTT	TRBV19	NA	TRBJ1-3	NA
CASSPWSSYNEQFF	TGTGCCAGCAGCCCTTGGAGCTCCTACAATGAGCAGTTCTTC	TRBV28	NA	TRBJ2-1	NA
CASSANQGAIYGYTF	TGCGCCAGCAGCGCCAACCAGGGGGCGATCTATGGCTACACCTTC	TRBV5-1	TRBD1	TRBJ1-2	NA
CASSIYSSPGNEQFF	TGTGCCAGTAGTATTTATTCCTCTCCGGGCAATGAGCAGTTCTTC	TRBV19	NA	TRBJ2-1	once
CASSRGLGNTQYF	TGTGCCAGCAGTAGGGGCCTGGGAAATACGCAGTATTTT	TRBV14	NA	TRBJ2-3	NA
CASSAGRSNQPQHF	TGTGCCAGTAGTGCGGGCCGGAGCAATCAGCCCCAGCATTTT	TRBV19	NA	TRBJ1-5	NA
CASSVRGDQPQHF	TGTGCCAGCAGCGTCAGGGGTGACCAGCCCCAGCATTTT	TRBV9	NA	TRBJ1-5	few
CASSMRGGSETQYF	TGTGCCAGTAGTATGAGGGGGGGGAGCGAGACCCAGTACTTC	TRBV19	NA	TRBJ2-5	NA
CASSQERGRAQETQYF	TGCGCCAGCAGCCAAGAAAGAGGCAGGGCTCAAGAGACCCAGTACTTC	TRBV4-1	NA	TRBJ2-5	NA
CAQDGLGEKLFF	TGTGCCCAGGACGGCTTAGGAGAAAAACTGTTTTTT	TRBV30	NA	TRBJ1-4	NA
CASSLVVGRFSEQYF	TGTGCCAGCAGCTTAGTTGTTGGGAGGTTCAGCGAGCAGTACTTC	TRBV11-2	NA	TRBJ2-7	NA
CASTPRWGEGYTF	TGTGCCAGCACCCCTAGGTGGGGAGAAGGCTACACCTTC	TRBV6-5	NA	TRBJ1-2	NA
CATSRDRRYDEQFF	TGTGCCACCAGCAGAGATAGACGGTACGATGAGCAGTTCTTC	TRBV15	NA	TRBJ2-1	NA
CASSPVTAEGYTF	TGTGCCAGCAGCCCGGTGACGGCTGAGGGCTACACCTTC	TRBV14	NA	TRBJ1-2	NA
CASSKRGQHPQFF	TGTGCCAGCAGCAAAAGGGGACAGCACCCGCAGTTCTTC	TRBV7-2	TRBD1	TRBJ2-1	NA
CASSLGTNTNYGYTF	TGCGCCAGCAGCTTGGGGACCAACACAAACTATGGCTACACCTTC	TRBV5-1	NA	TRBJ1-2	NA
CASSWTSGGYQETQYF	TGCGCCAGCAGCTGGACTAGCGGGGGTTACCAAGAGACCCAGTACTTC	TRBV5-1	TRBD2	TRBJ2-5	NA
CASSASLMGSSTDTQYF	TGTGCCAGCAGCGCGTCGTTGATGGGTAGCAGCACAGATACGCAGTATTTT	TRBV5-4	NA	TRBJ2-3	NA
CASSLGVTGGFEQYF	TGTGCCAGCAGCTTGGGGGTGACAGGGGGTTTCGAGCAGTACTTC	TRBV5-4	TRBD1	TRBJ2-7	NA
CASSPLSSGGASKTDTQYF	TGCGCCAGCAGCCCGCTATCTAGCGGGGGGGCCTCGAAAACAGATACGCAGTATTTT	TRBV5-1	TRBD2	TRBJ2-3	NA
CASSLDGQGTEAFF	TGCGCCAGCAGCTTGGATGGACAGGGAACTGAAGCTTTCTTT	TRBV5-1	TRBD1	TRBJ1-1	NA
CASSQGSTLTLAKNIQYF	TGTGCCAGCAGCCAGGGTAGCACCCTAACCCTAGCCAAAAACATTCAGTACTTC	TRBV4-2	NA	TRBJ2-4	NA
CASSVGEGQVTGELFF	TGTGCCAGCAGCGTAGGAGAGGGGCAGGTCACCGGGGAGCTGTTTTTT	TRBV9	NA	TRBJ2-2	NA
CASSPTGYEQYF	TGTGCCAGCAGCCCGACAGGCTACGAGCAGTACTTC	TRBV2	NA	TRBJ2-7	NA